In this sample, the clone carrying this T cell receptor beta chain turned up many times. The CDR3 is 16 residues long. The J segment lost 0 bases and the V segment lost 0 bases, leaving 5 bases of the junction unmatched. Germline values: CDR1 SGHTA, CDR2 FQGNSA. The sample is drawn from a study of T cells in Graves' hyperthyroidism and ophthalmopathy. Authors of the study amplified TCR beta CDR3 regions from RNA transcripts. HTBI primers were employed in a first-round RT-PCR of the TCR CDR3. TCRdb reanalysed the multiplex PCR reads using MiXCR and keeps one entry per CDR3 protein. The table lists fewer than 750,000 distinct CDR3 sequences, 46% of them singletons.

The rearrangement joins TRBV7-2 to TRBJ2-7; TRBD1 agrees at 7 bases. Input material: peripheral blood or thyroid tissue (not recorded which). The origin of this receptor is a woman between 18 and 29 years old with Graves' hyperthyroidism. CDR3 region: CASSLAGQAFSYEQYF. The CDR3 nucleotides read TGTGCCAGCAGCTTAGCCGGACAGGCGTTCTCCTACGAGCAGTACTTC.